This T cell receptor beta chain comes out of a study of PD-L1 blockade in urothelial cancer. Overall study context: Males with urothelial cancer arising in the bladder constituted about 90% of the roughly 29 patients. T cell content in blood samples showed a median of about 140,000.

This clone was counted between two and nine times. Germline-derived CDR1 and CDR2 are MNHEY and SVGAGI. This CDR3 has 11 amino acids. V was pared by 8 bases and J by 3 bases, with 7 bases between. Using immunoSEQ multiplex PCR, the repertoire was profiled, and TCRdb retains in-frame clones only, with some absent. The repertoire holds some 80,000 clones, with roughly 87% as singletons. Patients had urothelial carcinoma that was locally advanced or metastatic. Source: PBMCs, taken around atezolizumab (anti-PD-L1) treatment. This clonotype originated in an older woman with urothelial cancer. The rearrangement links TRBV6-5 to TRBJ1-2; D gene uncertain. The CDR3 here is CASQDYYGYTF. The DNA of the CDR3 is TGTGCCAGCCAGGATTACTATGGCTACACCTTC.